The sample holds a few counts of the clone carrying this T cell receptor (beta chain). CDR3 length: 15 amino acids. Trimming cost V 0 bases and J 5 bases, with 10 bases left between them. Germline values: CDR1 MGHRA, CDR2 YSYEKL. These data come from a study of CD8 T cells in ankylosing spondylitis. TCRdb re-called the 5' RACE reads with MiXCR, one entry per CDR3 protein. The table includes about 250,000 distinct CDR3 sequences, under 30% detected once. Input material: blood, either unsorted or a sorted T cell fraction (not recorded which). The clonotype was recovered from a male donor with ankylosing spondylitis or in good health (not recorded which). The chain carries TRBV4-1 and TRBJ2-2; TRBD1 or TRBD2 may be the D gene (5 bases each). Written as DNA, the CDR3 is TGCGCCAGCAGCCAAGATGTTTGGGGGACCGGGGAGCTGTTTTTT. Its translation: CASSQDVWGTGELFF.